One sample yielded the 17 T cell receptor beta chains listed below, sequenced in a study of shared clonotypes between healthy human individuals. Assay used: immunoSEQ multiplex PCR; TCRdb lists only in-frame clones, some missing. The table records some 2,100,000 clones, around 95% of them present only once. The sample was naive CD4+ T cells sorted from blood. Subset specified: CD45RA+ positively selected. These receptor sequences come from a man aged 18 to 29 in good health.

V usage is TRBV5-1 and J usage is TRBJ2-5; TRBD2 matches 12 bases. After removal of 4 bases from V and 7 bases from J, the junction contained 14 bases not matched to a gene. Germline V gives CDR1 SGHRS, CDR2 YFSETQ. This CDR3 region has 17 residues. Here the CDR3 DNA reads TGCGCCAGCAGCCCTGTGCCCCGGACTAGCGGGGTGGTGACCCAGTACTTC. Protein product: CASSPVPRTSGVVTQYF.

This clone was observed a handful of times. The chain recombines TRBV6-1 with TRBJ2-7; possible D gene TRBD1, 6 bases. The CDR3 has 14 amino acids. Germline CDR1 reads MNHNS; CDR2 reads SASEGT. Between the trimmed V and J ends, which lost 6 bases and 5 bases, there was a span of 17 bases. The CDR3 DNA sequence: TGTGCCAGCAGGAGGGGGACCCTTCGGAACGAGCAGTACTTC. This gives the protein CASRRGTLRNEQYF.

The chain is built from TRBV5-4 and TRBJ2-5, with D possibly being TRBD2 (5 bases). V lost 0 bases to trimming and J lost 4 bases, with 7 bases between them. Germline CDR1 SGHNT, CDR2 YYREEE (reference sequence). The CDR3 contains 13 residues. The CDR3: CASSLVAGETQYF. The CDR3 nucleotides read TGTGCCAGCAGCTTGGTGGCGGGAGAGACCCAGTACTTC. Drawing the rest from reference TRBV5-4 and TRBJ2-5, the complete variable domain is ETGVTQSPTHLIKTRGQQVTLRCSSQSGHNTVSWYQQALGQGPQFIFQYYREEENGRGNFPPRFSGLQFPNYSSELNVNALELDDSALYLCASSLVAGETQYFGPGTRLLVL.

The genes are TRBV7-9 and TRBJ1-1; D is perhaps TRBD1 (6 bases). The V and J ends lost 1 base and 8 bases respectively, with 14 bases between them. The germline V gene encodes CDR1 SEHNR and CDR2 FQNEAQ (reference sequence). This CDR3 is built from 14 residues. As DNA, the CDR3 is TGTGCCAGCAGCTTAGTTGTAGGGACACCCGAAGCTTTCTTT. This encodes CASSLVVGTPEAFF.

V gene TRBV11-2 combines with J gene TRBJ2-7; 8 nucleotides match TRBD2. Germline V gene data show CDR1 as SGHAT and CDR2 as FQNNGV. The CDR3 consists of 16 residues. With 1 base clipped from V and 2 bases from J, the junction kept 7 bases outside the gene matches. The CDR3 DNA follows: TGTGCCAGCAGCTTAGTTGGGCGGGGGGCCCCCTACGAGCAGTACTTC. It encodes CASSLVGRGAPYEQYF.

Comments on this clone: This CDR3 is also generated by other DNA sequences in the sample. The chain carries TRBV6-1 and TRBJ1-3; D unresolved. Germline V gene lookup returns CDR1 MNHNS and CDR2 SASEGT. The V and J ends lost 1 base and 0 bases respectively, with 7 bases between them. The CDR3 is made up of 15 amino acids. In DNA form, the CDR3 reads TGTGCCAGCAGTGAAGGGGTTAGCTCTGGAAACACCATATATTTT. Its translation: CASSEGVSSGNTIYF.

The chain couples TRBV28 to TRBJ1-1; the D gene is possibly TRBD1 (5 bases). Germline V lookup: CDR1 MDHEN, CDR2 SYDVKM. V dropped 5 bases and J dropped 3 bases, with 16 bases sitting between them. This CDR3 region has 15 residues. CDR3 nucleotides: TGTGCCAGCAGTATGGACCGAGTACAGGACACTGAAGCTTTCTTT. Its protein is CASSMDRVQDTEAFF.

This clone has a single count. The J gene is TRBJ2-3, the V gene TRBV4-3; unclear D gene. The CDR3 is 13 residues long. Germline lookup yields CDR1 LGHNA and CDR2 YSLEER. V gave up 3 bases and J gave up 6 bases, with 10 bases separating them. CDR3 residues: CASSHYPEDTQYF. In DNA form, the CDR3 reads TGCGCCAGCAGCCACTACCCGGAGGATACGCAGTATTTT.

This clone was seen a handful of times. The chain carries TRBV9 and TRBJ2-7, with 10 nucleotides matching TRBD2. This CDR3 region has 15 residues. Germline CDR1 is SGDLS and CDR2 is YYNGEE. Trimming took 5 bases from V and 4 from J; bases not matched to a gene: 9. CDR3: CASSLDPSGSYEQYF. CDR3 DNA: TGTGCCAGCAGTTTAGACCCTAGCGGGAGTTACGAGCAGTACTTC.

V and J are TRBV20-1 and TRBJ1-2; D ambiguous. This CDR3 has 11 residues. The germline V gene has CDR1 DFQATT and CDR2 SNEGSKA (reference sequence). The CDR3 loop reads CSGTQSYGYTF. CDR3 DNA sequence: TGCAGCGGAACACAGAGCTATGGCTACACCTTC.

The CDR3 here is CASRSIGGPGYTF. DNA of the CDR3: TGTGCCAGTAGATCCATCGGGGGGCCTGGCTACACCTTC. The chain links TRBV19 to TRBJ1-2; D possibly corresponds to TRBD1 (6 bases). V was pared by 6 bases and J by 7 bases, with 15 bases between. This CDR3 has 13 residues. Looked up from germline, CDR1 is LNHDA and CDR2 is SQIVND (reference sequence).

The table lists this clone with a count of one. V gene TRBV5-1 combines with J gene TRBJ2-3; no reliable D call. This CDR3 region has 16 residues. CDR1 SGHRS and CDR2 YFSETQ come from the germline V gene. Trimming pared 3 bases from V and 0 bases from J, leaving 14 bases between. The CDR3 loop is CASSSTQTFSTDTQYF. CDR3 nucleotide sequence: TGCGCCAGCAGCTCTACTCAAACGTTTAGCACAGATACGCAGTATTTT.

The CDR3 reads CAWSGRTGVTGEQYF. CDR3 DNA: TGTGCCTGGAGTGGGAGGACAGGGGTCACGGGGGAGCAGTACTTC. The chain recombines TRBV30 with TRBJ2-7; 9 bases are a match to TRBD1. The CDR3 runs 15 residues. CDR1 is GTSNPN and CDR2 is SVGIG in the germline V gene (reference sequence). With 1 base clipped from V and 7 bases from J, the junction kept 11 bases outside the gene matches. Together with reference TRBV30 and TRBJ2-7, the CDR3 gives the full variable domain: SQTIHQWPATLVQPVGSPLSLECTVEGTSNPNLYWYRQAAGRGLQLLFYSVGIGQISSEVPQNLSASRPQDRQFILSSKKLLLSDSGFYLCAWSGRTGVTGEQYFGPGTRLTVT.

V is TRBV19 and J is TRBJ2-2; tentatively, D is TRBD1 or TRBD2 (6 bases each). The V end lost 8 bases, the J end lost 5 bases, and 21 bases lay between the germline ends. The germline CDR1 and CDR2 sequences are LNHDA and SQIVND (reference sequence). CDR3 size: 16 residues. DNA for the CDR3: TGTGCCAGTTGCCTACCCGGGAGAGGGGGGACCGGGGAGCTGTTTTTT. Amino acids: CASCLPGRGGTGELFF.

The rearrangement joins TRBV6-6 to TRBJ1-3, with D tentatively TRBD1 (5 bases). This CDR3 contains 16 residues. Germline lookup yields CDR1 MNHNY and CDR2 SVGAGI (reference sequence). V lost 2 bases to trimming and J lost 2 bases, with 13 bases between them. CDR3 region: CASSYRAEGPGNTIYF. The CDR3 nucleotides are TGTGCCAGCAGTTACCGCGCCGAGGGGCCTGGAAACACCATATATTTT.

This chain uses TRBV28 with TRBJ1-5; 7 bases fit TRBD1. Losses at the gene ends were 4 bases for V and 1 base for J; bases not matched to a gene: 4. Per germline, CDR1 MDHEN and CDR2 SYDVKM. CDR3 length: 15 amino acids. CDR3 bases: TGTGCCAGCAGTTCAGGGGGATTGAGCAATCAGCCCCAGCATTTT. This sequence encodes CASSSGGLSNQPQHF.

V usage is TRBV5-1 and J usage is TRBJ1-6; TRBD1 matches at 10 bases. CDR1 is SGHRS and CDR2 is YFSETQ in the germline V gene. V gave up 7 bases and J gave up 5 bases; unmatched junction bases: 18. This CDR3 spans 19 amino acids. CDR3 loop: CASWDRGSYHFINNSPLHF. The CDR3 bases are TGCGCCAGCTGGGACAGGGGCTCATACCACTTCATTAATAATTCACCCCTCCACTTT.